Detailed here is one TCR beta chain. Its antigen is still unknown. Time point of the sample: cycle 4 day 1 (C4D1), after 6 weeks of nivolumab. Each of the patients experienced relapse following autologous stem cell transplantation, and their brentuximab vedotin exposure differed. The germline V gene encodes CDR1 SGHNT and CDR2 YYREEE (reference sequence). V was clipped by 3 bases and J by 4 bases; unmatched bases: 3. The CDR3 sequence is 14 residues long. This record comes from a study of PD-1 blockade in classical Hodgkin lymphoma. Study-wide results and limits: At baseline, newly diagnosed patients reportedly showed less TCR diversity than healthy donors.

This table comes from immunoSEQ multiplex PCR, and its TCRdb copy is limited to in-frame clones, with some not included. The data contain some 95,000 clones, approximately 90% of them singletons. The receptor was derived from a human donor with classical Hodgkin lymphoma. The genes are TRBV5-4 and TRBJ2-2; 7 bases are a match to TRBD1. Sequencing was performed on peripheral blood mononuclear cells (PBMCs), taken before the fourth cycle of nivolumab. The DNA of the CDR3 is TGTGCCAGCAGCTCTGGACAGGCCACCGGGGAGCTGTTTTTT. Residues: CASSSGQATGELFF.